A selection of T cell receptor beta chains follows, all from one sample in a study of control samples from healthy donors and cancer patients. TCRdb's table, derived via immunoSEQ multiplex PCR, lists solely in-frame clones and lacks some. The sample has 100,000 to 150,000 clones, 90% seen once. The sequencing input was blood. These receptors were taken from a man aged 35-49 years in good health. Both conserved end residues are part of each CDR3. The D gene is left open where the match is weak. Only some rows state a clone size, as once, few, many or a class for expanded clones.

j_call | clone_size | v_call | d_call | cdr3_aa | cdr3_nt
TRBJ2-1 | . | TRBV5-1 | TRBD2 | CASSLDPSGGARGEQFF | TGCGCCAGCAGCTTGGACCCTAGCGGGGGGGCTCGGGGTGAGCAGTTCTTC
TRBJ1-5 | . | TRBV7-3 | TRBD1 | CASSPGTDNQPQHF | TGTGCCAGCAGCCCCGGGACAGACAATCAGCCCCAGCATTTT
TRBJ1-4 | . | TRBV6-1 | TRBD1 | CASSDQGARVNEKLFF | TGTGCCAGCAGTGATCAGGGGGCGCGAGTTAATGAAAAACTGTTTTTT
TRBJ1-5 | few | TRBV12-3/TRBV12-4 | TRBD1 | CASSRTGDQPQHF | TGTGCCAGCAGTCGGACAGGGGATCAGCCCCAGCATTTT
TRBJ2-7 | . | TRBV7-8 | . | CASSLAGDRQYEQYF | TGTGCCAGCAGCTTAGCCGGAGACAGACAATACGAGCAGTACTTC
TRBJ2-1 | once | TRBV10-2 | TRBD2 | CASSLTSGGFSSYNEQFF | TGCGCCAGCAGCCTGACTAGCGGGGGGTTTAGCTCCTACAATGAGCAGTTCTTC
TRBJ2-7 | . | TRBV19 | . | CASSIAGSNEQYF | TGTGCCAGTAGTATAGCCGGCAGTAACGAGCAGTACTTC
TRBJ2-1 | . | TRBV2 | . | CASSAGRGNEQFF | TGTGCCAGCAGTGCGGGCAGGGGAAATGAGCAGTTCTTC
TRBJ2-1 | . | TRBV5-1 | TRBD2 | CASSLVGTSANEQFF | TGCGCCAGCAGCTTGGTGGGGACTAGCGCCAATGAGCAGTTCTTC
TRBJ2-7 | . | TRBV25-1 | . | CASSAGQFSYEQYF | TGTGCCAGCAGTGCCGGACAGTTCTCCTACGAGCAGTACTTC
TRBJ1-4 | . | TRBV18 | TRBD1 | CASSPDRVANEKLFF | TGTGCCAGCTCACCGGACAGGGTGGCTAATGAAAAACTGTTTTTT
TRBJ1-2 | few | TRBV7-9 | . | CASSPGQFYGYTF | TGTGCCAGCAGCCCCGGACAGTTCTATGGCTACACCTTC
TRBJ2-3 | . | TRBV19 | . | CASSIGRAGPSTDTQYF | TGTGCCAGTAGTATAGGTCGCGCGGGGCCGAGCACAGATACGCAGTATTTT
TRBJ1-1 | once | TRBV11-3 | . | CASSHSQYTEAFF | TGTGCCAGCAGCCACAGCCAGTACACTGAAGCTTTCTTT
TRBJ2-7 | . | TRBV5-4 | TRBD2 | CASSWGRAYEQYF | TGTGCCAGCAGTTGGGGGAGGGCCTACGAGCAGTACTTC
TRBJ2-7 | . | TRBV5-4 | . | CASSFGQYEQYF | TGTGCCAGCAGCTTCGGACAATACGAGCAGTACTTC
TRBJ2-1 | . | TRBV5-1 | . | CASSISGQSSYNEQFF | TGCGCCAGCAGCATCAGCGGCCAGAGCTCCTACAATGAGCAGTTCTTC
TRBJ2-3 | . | TRBV5-4 | . | CASSLEKENTQYF | TGTGCCAGCAGCTTGGAGAAGGAGAATACGCAGTATTTT
TRBJ1-1 | . | TRBV5-1 | . | CASNSQVNTEAFF | TGCGCCAGCAACTCCCAGGTGAACACTGAAGCTTTCTTT
TRBJ2-1 | . | TRBV5-1 | . | CASSRRSTNEQFF | TGCGCCAGCAGCCGGAGGTCAACCAATGAGCAGTTCTTC
TRBJ2-1 | . | TRBV6-6 | . | CASSLTRGEQFF | TGTGCCAGCAGCCTCACGAGGGGTGAGCAGTTCTTC
TRBJ1-1 | once | TRBV11-2 | . | CASSFGGQTEAFF | TGTGCCAGCAGCTTTGGGGGCCAAACTGAAGCTTTCTTT
TRBJ1-3 | . | TRBV7-8 | . | CASSLDLVLSGNTIYF | TGTGCCAGCAGCTTAGATCTCGTTCTCTCTGGAAACACCATATATTTT
TRBJ2-2 | . | TRBV5-1 | TRBD1 | CASSFRQGTGELFF | TGCGCCAGCAGCTTCAGACAGGGGACCGGGGAGCTGTTTTTT
TRBJ2-1 | . | TRBV7-9 | . | CASSLGANEQFF | TGTGCCAGCAGCCTGGGGGCCAATGAGCAGTTCTTC
TRBJ2-3 | once | TRBV6-6 | TRBD2 | CASSGPPGLVTDTQYF | TGTGCCAGCAGTGGACCGCCGGGACTAGTAACAGATACGCAGTATTTT
TRBJ2-1 | . | TRBV9 | . | CASSVFGRGSYNEQFF | TGTGCCAGCAGCGTCTTTGGGCGGGGCTCCTACAATGAGCAGTTCTTC
TRBJ2-2 | . | TRBV11-3 | . | CASSDGTRSGELFF | TGTGCCAGCAGCGATGGGACAAGATCGGGGGAGCTGTTTTTT
TRBJ1-2 | . | TRBV20-1 | . | CSQYRDYGYTF | TGCAGTCAATACAGAGACTATGGCTACACCTTC
TRBJ1-1 | once | TRBV2 | TRBD1 | CAIGQGNTEAFF | TGTGCCATTGGACAGGGGAACACTGAAGCTTTCTTT
TRBJ1-5 | . | TRBV28 | TRBD1 | CASIGQAWTQPQHF | TGTGCCAGCATTGGACAGGCCTGGACACAGCCCCAGCATTTT
TRBJ2-1 | . | TRBV18 | . | CASSPVSGSYNEQFF | TGTGCCAGCTCACCCGTAAGCGGCTCCTACAATGAGCAGTTCTTC
TRBJ2-3 | . | TRBV7-2 | . | CASSRWLRFPSTDTQYF | TGTGCCAGCAGCCGCTGGTTGCGATTCCCTAGCACAGATACGCAGTATTTT
TRBJ1-2 | . | TRBV27 | TRBD1 | CASGNRGTGSYGYTF | TGTGCCAGCGGTAACCGCGGGACAGGAAGCTATGGCTACACCTTC
TRBJ2-3 | few | TRBV5-1 | . | CASSYLGFGADTQYF | TGCGCCAGCAGCTACCTGGGATTTGGGGCAGATACGCAGTATTTT
TRBJ2-3 | . | TRBV5-1 | TRBD1 | CASSSRGQSTDTQYF | TGCGCCAGCAGTTCCCGGGGACAGAGCACAGATACGCAGTATTTT
TRBJ1-2 | . | TRBV18 | . | CASSPSHQGFYGYTF | TGTGCCAGCTCACCCTCCCACCAGGGCTTCTATGGCTACACCTTC